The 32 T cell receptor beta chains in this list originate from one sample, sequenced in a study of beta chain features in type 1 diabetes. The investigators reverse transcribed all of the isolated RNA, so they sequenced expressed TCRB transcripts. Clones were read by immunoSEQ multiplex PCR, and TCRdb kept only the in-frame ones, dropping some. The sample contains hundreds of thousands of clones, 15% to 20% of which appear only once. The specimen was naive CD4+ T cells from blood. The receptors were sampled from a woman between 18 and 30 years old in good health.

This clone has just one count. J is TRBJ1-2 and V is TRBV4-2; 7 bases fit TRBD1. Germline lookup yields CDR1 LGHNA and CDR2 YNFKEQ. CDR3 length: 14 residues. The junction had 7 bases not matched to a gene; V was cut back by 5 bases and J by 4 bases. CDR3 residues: CASSYDRESYGYTF. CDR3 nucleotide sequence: TGTGCCAGCAGCTACGACAGGGAAAGCTATGGCTACACCTTC.

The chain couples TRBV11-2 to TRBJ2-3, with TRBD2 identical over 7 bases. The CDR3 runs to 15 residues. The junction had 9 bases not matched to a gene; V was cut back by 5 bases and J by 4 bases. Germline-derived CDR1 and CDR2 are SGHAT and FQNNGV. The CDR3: CASSQGRGSADTQYF. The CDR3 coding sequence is TGTGCCAGCAGCCAAGGTCGCGGGAGCGCAGATACGCAGTATTTT.

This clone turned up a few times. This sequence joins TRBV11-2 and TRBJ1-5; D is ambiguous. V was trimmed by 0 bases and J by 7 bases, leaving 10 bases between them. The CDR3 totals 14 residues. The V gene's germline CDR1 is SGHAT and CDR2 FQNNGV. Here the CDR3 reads CASSLEMGRQPQHF. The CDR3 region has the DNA TGTGCCAGCAGCTTAGAAATGGGGAGGCAGCCCCAGCATTTT.

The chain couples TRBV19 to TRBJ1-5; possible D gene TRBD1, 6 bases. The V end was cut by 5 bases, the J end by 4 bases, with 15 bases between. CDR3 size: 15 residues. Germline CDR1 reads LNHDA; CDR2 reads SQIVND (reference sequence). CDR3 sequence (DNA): TGTGCCAGTAGTGCCTACGGGACACAGAATCAGCCCCAGCATTTT. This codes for CASSAYGTQNQPQHF.

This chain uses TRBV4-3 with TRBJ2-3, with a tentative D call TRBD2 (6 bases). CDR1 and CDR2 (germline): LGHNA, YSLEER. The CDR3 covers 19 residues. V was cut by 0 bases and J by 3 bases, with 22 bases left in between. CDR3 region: CASSQDPWSTGVRTDTQYF. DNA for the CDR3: TGCGCCAGCAGCCAAGATCCCTGGTCTACGGGGGTTAGGACAGATACGCAGTATTTT.

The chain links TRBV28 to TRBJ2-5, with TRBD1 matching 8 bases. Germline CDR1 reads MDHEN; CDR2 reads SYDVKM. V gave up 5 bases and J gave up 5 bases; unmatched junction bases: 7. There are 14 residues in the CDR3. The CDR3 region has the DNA TGTGCCAGCAGTACAGGGGGAACTTGGGAGACCCAGTACTTC. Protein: CASSTGGTWETQYF. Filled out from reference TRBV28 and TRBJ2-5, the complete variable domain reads DVKVTQSSRYLVKRTGEKVFLECVQDMDHENMFWYRQDPGLGLRLIYFSYDVKMKEKGDIPEGYSVSREKKERFSLILESASTNQTSMYLCASSTGGTWETQYFGPGTRLLVL.

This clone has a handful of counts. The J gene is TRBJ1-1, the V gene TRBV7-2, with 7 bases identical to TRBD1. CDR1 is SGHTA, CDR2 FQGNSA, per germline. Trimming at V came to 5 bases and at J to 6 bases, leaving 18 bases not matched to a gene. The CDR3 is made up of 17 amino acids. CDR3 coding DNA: TGTGCCAGCAGCCAACGACAGGGCGGGGGGTCTAGGGCTGAAGCTTTCTTT. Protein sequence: CASSQRQGGGSRAEAFF.

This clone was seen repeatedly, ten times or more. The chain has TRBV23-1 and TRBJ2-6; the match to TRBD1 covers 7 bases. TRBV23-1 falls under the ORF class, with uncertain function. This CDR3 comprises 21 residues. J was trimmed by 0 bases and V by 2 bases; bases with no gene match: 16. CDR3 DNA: TGCGCCAGCAGTCAACCACTAGGAAAGCGACAGGGTCCCTCTGGGGCCAACGTCCTGACTTTC. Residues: CASSQPLGKRQGPSGANVLTF.

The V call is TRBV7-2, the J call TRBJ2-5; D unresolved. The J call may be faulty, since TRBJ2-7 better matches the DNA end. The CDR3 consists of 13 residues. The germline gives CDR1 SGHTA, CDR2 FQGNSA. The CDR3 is CASSSVPAYEQYF. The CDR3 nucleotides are TGTGCCAGCAGCTCCGTCCCCGCCTACGAGCAGTACTTC.

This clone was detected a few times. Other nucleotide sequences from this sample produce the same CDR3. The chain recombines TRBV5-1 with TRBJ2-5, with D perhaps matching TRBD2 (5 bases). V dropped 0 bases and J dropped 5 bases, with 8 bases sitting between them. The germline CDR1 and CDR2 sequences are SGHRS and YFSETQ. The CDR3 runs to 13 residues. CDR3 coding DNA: TGCGCCAGCAGCTTGGTGGGAGCGGAGACCCAGTACTTC. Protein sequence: CASSLVGAETQYF.

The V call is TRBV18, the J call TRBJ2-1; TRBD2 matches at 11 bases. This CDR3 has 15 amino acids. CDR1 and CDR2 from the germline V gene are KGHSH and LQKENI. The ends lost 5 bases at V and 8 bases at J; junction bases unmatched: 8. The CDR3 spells CASSSPSGRRYEQFF. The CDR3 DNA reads TGTGCCAGCTCAAGCCCTAGCGGGAGGAGGTATGAGCAGTTCTTC.

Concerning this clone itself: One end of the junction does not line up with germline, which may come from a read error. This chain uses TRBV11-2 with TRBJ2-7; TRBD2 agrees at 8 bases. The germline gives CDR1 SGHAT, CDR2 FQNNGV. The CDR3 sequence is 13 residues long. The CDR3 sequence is CASSIAGTLTVHF. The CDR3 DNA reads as TGTGCCAGCAGCATAGCGGGGACCCTCACAGTGCACTTC.

CDR3 sequence reads: CASSSPNRFEGGNEQFF. The CDR3 DNA is TGTGCCAGCAGCTCCCCCAATCGGTTTGAAGGTGGGAATGAGCAGTTCTTC. The V and J genes are TRBV7-2 and TRBJ2-1, with no clear D. Germline CDR1 SGHTA, CDR2 FQGNSA. There are 17 residues in the CDR3. V shed 4 bases and J shed 7 bases, with 23 bases lying between them.

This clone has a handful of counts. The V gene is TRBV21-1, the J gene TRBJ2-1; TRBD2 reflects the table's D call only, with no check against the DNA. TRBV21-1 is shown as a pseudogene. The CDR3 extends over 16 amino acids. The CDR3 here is CASSKGPGTSRNEQFF. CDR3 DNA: TGTGCCAGCAGCAAGGGCCCCGGGACTAGCAGAAATGAGCAGTTCTTC.

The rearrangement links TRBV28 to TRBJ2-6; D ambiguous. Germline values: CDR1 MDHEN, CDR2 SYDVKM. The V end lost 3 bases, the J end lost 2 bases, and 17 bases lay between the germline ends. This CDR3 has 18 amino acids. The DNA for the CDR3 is TGTGCCAGCAGTTTGACTCCCCCTAGTTCTGCTGGGGCCAACGTCCTGACTTTC. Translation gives CASSLTPPSSAGANVLTF.

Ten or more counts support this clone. CDR3 sequence: CASSQRDRASYEQYF. CDR3 nucleotide sequence: TGCGCCAGCAGCCAGAGGGACAGGGCCTCCTACGAGCAGTACTTC. This chain joins TRBV4-3 and TRBJ2-7; 9 bases fit TRBD1. V lost 3 bases to trimming and J lost 0 bases; unmatched junction nucleotides: 3. The CDR3 spans 15 residues. Looked up from germline, CDR1 is LGHNA and CDR2 is YSLEER.

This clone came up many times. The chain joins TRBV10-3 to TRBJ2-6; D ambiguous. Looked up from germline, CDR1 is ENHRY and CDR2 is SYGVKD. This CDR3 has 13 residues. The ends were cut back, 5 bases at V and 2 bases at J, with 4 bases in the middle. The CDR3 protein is CAISNPGANVLTF. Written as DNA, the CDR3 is TGTGCCATCAGTAATCCTGGGGCCAACGTCCTGACTTTC.

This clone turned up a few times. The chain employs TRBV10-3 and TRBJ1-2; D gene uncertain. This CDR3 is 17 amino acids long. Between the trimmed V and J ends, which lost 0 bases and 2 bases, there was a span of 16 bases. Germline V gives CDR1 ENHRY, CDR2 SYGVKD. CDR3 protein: CAISESVVSKPNYGYTF. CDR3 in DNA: TGTGCCATCAGTGAGTCAGTAGTCAGCAAACCCAACTATGGCTACACCTTC.

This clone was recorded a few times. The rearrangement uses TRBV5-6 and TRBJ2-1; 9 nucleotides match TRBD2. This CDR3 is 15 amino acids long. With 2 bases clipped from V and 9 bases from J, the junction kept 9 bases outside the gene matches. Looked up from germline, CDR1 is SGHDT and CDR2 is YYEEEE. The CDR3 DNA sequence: TGTGCCAGCAGCTTTCCGGGACTAGCATCAAGTGAGCAGTTCTTC. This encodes CASSFPGLASSEQFF.

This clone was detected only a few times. In DNA form, the CDR3 reads TGTGCCAGTACGTCGGTCACAGATACGCAGTATTTT. Translation: CASTSVTDTQYF. The chain combines TRBV19 with TRBJ2-3, with D uncertain. V lost 7 bases, J lost 2 bases, and 7 bases lay in between. Looked up from germline, CDR1 is LNHDA and CDR2 is SQIVND (reference sequence). The CDR3 is 12 residues long.

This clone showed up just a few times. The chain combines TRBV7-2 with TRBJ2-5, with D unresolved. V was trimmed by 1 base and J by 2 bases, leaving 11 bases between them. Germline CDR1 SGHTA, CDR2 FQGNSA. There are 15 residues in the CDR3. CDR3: CASSLGGEGQETQYF. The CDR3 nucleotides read TGTGCCAGCAGCTTAGGTGGAGAAGGACAAGAGACCCAGTACTTC.

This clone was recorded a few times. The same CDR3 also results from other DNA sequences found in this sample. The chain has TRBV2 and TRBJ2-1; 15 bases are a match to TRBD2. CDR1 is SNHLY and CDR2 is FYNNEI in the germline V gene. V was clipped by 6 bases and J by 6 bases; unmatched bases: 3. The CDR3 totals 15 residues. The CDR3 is CASRRTSGRGNEQFF. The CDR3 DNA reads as TGTGCCAGCAGGCGGACTAGCGGGAGGGGCAATGAGCAGTTCTTC.

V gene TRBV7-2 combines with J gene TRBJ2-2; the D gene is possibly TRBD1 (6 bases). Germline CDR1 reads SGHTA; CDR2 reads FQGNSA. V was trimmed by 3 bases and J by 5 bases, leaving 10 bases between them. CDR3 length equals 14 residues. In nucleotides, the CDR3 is TGTGCCAGCAGCTTGCACGGACAGACCGGGGAGCTGTTTTTT. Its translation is CASSLHGQTGELFF.

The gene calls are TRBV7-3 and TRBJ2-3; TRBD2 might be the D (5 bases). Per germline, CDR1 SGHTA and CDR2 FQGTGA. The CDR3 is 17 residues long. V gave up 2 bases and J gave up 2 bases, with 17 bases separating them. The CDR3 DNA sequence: TGTGCCAGCAGCTTAGGCTCGGGAATTCCCCACACAGATACGCAGTATTTT. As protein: CASSLGSGIPHTDTQYF.

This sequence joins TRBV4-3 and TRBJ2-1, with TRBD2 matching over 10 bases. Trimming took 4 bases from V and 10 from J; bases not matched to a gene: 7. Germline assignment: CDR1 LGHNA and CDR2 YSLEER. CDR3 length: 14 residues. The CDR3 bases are TGCGCCAGCAGCCCCCGGACTAGCGGCGAAGAGCAGTTCTTC. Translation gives CASSPRTSGEEQFF.

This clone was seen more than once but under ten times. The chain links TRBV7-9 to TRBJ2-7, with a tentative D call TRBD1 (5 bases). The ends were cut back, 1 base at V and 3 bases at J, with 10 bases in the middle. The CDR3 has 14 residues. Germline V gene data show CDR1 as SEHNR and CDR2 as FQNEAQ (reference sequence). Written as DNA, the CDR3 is TGTGCCAGCAGCTTAGGTCCAGGGATCTACGAGCAGTACTTC. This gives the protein CASSLGPGIYEQYF.

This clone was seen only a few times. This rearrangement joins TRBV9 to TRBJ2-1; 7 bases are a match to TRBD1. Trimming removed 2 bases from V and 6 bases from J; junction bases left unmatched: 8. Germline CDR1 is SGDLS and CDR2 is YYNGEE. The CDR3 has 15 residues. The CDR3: CASSVSQGYLNEQFF. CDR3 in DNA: TGTGCCAGCAGCGTGTCACAGGGGTACCTCAATGAGCAGTTCTTC.

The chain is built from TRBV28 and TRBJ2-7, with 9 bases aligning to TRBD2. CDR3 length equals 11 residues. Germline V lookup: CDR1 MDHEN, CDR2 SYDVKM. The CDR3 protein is CSTSGPYEQYF. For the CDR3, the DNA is TGTTCGACTAGCGGACCCTACGAGCAGTACTTC.

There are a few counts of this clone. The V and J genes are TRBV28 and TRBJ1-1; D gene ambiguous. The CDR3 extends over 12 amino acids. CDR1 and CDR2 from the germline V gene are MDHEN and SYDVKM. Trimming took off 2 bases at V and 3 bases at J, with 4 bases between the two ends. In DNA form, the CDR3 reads TGTGCCAGCAGTTTAACGGACACTGAAGCTTTCTTT. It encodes CASSLTDTEAFF.

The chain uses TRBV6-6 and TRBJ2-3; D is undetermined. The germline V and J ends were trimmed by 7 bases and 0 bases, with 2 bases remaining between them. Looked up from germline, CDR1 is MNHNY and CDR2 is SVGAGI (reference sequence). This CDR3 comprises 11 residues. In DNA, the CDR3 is TGTGCCAGCACCAGCACAGATACGCAGTATTTT. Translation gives CASTSTDTQYF.

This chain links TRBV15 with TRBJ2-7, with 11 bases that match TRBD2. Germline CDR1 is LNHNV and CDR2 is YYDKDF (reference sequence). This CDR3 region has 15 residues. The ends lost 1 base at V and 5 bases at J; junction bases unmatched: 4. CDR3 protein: CATSRGRLAGNEQYF. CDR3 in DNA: TGTGCCACCAGCAGAGGAAGACTAGCGGGAAACGAGCAGTACTTC.

DNA for the CDR3: TGTGCCAGCAGCCAGAGCTATAACGGGAACTACGAGCAGTACTTC. This codes for CASSQSYNGNYEQYF. The chain links TRBV28 to TRBJ2-7; D might be TRBD2 (5 bases). Trimming pared 6 bases from V and 3 bases from J, leaving 18 bases between. The length of the CDR3 is 15 residues. The germline V gene has CDR1 MDHEN and CDR2 SYDVKM.